These 32 T cell receptor beta chains share one sample of origin, sequenced in a study of regulatory T cells in long-lasting Graves disease. TCR beta libraries were built with iRepertoire HTBI primers and Arm-PCR of CDR3 regions. Using its own MiXCR run on the multiplex PCR reads, TCRdb lists one record per CDR3 protein. This sample has 550,000 to 650,000 distinct CDR3 sequences, with more than 15% found just once. Documented time point: newly diagnosed GD, antithyroid drugs for less than 3 months. Scientists built the TCR library using RNA that was extracted from PBMCs. This sample also belongs to another study, concerning T cells in Graves' hyperthyroidism and ophthalmopathy.

The input for sequencing was peripheral blood mononuclear cells (PBMCs), taken at new diagnosis, from a patient treated with antithyroid drugs. The receptors stem from a man between 18 and 29 years old with Graves disease.

This clonotype was seen ten or more times. The V gene is TRBV7-3, the J gene TRBJ1-1; 8 bases line up with TRBD1. Germline CDR1 is SGHTA and CDR2 is FQGTGA. This CDR3 comprises 15 residues. The trim removed 5 bases at V and 1 base at J, leaving 6 bases unmatched. The CDR3 is CASSPGDRRNTEAFF. The DNA of the CDR3 is TGTGCCAGCAGCCCGGGGGACAGGCGGAACACTGAAGCTTTCTTT.

The chain recombines TRBV6-2 or TRBV6-3 with TRBJ2-3, with D perhaps matching TRBD2 (6 bases). The CDR3 runs 16 residues. V was clipped by 6 bases and J by 0 bases, with 16 bases between them. The V gene's germline CDR1 is MNHEY and CDR2 SVGEGT. CDR3 coding DNA: TGTGCCAGCAGCGCCTACGGGGCGGGAAGCACAGATACGCAGTATTTT. Translated, it gives CASSAYGAGSTDTQYF.

This clonotype was picked up many times. This chain connects TRBV12-3 or TRBV12-4 to TRBJ2-7; D not resolved. This CDR3 comprises 14 residues. The V gene lost 6 bases and the J gene lost 4 bases, with 16 bases spanning the gap. The CDR3 protein is CASSPMPEIYEQYF. The DNA for the CDR3 is TGTGCCAGCAGCCCAATGCCCGAAATTTACGAGCAGTACTTC.

This clonotype came up many times. The gene calls are TRBV11-2 and TRBJ2-3; weak D call: TRBD2 (5 bases). V was pared by 6 bases and J by 6 bases, with 19 bases between. CDR3 length equals 15 residues. Germline assignment: CDR1 SGHAT and CDR2 FQNNGV. The CDR3 sequence: CASRGGRGMADTQYF. In DNA, the CDR3 is TGTGCCAGCAGGGGTGGGCGAGGGATGGCGGATACGCAGTATTTT. The full variable domain, its missing parts supplied by reference TRBV11-2 and TRBJ2-3, is EAGVAQSPRYKIIEKRQSVAFWCNPISGHATLYWYQQILGQGPKLLIQFQNNGVVDDSQLPKDRFSAERLKGVDSTLKIQPAKLEDSAVYLCASRGGRGMADTQYFGPGTRLTVL.

V is TRBV7-3 and J is TRBJ2-1, with D tentatively TRBD1 (5 bases). Trimming stripped 5 bases from V and 6 bases from J, with 8 bases between. CDR1 SGHTA and CDR2 FQGTGA come from the germline V gene. The CDR3 loop spans 12 amino acids. For the CDR3, the DNA is TGTGCCAGCAGCCAAGACAGCAATGAGCAGTTCTTC. The encoded protein is CASSQDSNEQFF.

In its sample, this clonotype was seen a few times. V usage is TRBV29-1 and J usage is TRBJ1-2; D is unclear. The CDR3 has 12 residues. Germline CDR1 SQVTM, CDR2 ANQGSEA. V lost 7 bases to trimming and J lost 4 bases, with 13 bases between them. The CDR3 region has the DNA TGCAGCGGTGGCGGAGGTGGCTATGGCTACACCTTC. Residues: CSGGGGGYGYTF.

The chain has TRBV6-2 or TRBV6-3 and TRBJ2-7; possible D gene TRBD2, 6 bases. The CDR3 runs to 15 residues. Trimming shortened V by 7 bases and J by 6 bases, and 22 bases separated the two germline ends. Germline V gene data show CDR1 as MNHEY and CDR2 as SVGEGT. In nucleotides, the CDR3 is TGTGCCAGCATGAGGGGTGGCGGGATTGTCTCCGAGCAGTACTTC. Its translation: CASMRGGGIVSEQYF.

A few counts support this clonotype. This chain uses TRBV19 with TRBJ2-1; D not certain. The CDR3 consists of 15 residues. V was clipped by 4 bases and J by 0 bases, with 10 bases between them. Germline values: CDR1 LNHDA, CDR2 SQIVND (reference sequence). The chain's CDR3 is CASSKLRSSYNEQFF. In nucleotides, the CDR3 is TGTGCCAGTAGTAAGTTGCGCAGCTCCTACAATGAGCAGTTCTTC.

This clonotype was seen a few times. The genes are TRBV3-1 and TRBJ1-2; D call uncertain. This CDR3 has 13 amino acids. Looked up from germline, CDR1 is LGHDT and CDR2 is YNNKEL (reference sequence). The ends were cut back, 0 bases at V and 4 bases at J, with 6 bases in the middle. The DNA of the CDR3 is TGTGCCAGCAGCCAAGATCCAGTCTATGGCTACACCTTC. It is translated as CASSQDPVYGYTF.

The chain recombines TRBV4-1 with TRBJ2-1; TRBD1 might be the D (6 bases). The CDR3 spans 17 residues. Trimming pared 4 bases from V and 0 bases from J, leaving 16 bases between. Looked up from germline, CDR1 is MGHRA and CDR2 is YSYEKL. The CDR3 spells CASSRQDGRSSYNEQFF. As DNA, the CDR3 is TGCGCCAGCAGCCGACAGGACGGACGGAGCTCCTACAATGAGCAGTTCTTC.

This clonotype was recorded many times. The chain combines TRBV5-1 with TRBJ2-1; D uncertain. The CDR3 consists of 13 residues. In germline, CDR1 is SGHRS, CDR2 YFSETQ. Trimming stripped 4 bases from V and 2 bases from J, with 7 bases between. CDR3 amino acids: CASSPPTYNEQFF. DNA of the CDR3: TGCGCCAGCAGCCCCCCCACCTACAATGAGCAGTTCTTC.

This clonotype has just a few counts. The chain links TRBV19 to TRBJ1-1; TRBD1 matches at 7 bases. The germline V gene has CDR1 LNHDA and CDR2 SQIVND (reference sequence). The CDR3 consists of 13 residues. V lost 7 bases and J lost 5; bases outside the gene matches: 7. CDR3 region: CASKPGGATEAFF. The CDR3 region has the DNA TGTGCCAGTAAGCCAGGGGGGGCGACTGAAGCTTTCTTT.

In this sample, this clonotype turned up a few times. The chain couples TRBV5-6 to TRBJ2-5; 7 bases are a match to TRBD1. The CDR3 contains 14 residues. Germline CDR1 SGHDT, CDR2 YYEEEE. J lost 2 bases, V lost 9 bases, and 10 bases had no gene match. This CDR3 reads CATQWGTEQETQYF. The CDR3 DNA reads TGTGCCACCCAGTGGGGGACAGAACAAGAGACCCAGTACTTC.

The V gene is TRBV6-1, the J gene TRBJ2-1; 13 bases map to TRBD2. The V gene end was trimmed by 6 bases and the J gene end by 7 bases; junction bases not matched to a gene: 9. Germline V gene sequence: CDR1 MNHNS, CDR2 SASEGT. The CDR3 has 16 residues. CDR3: CASSPTTTSGRNEQFF. DNA for the CDR3: TGTGCCAGCAGCCCCACCACGACTAGCGGGAGGAATGAGCAGTTCTTC.

This clonotype was counted ten times or more. The V call is TRBV6-2 or TRBV6-3, the J call TRBJ2-7, with 12 bases that match TRBD2. The ends lost 6 bases at V and 0 bases at J; junction bases unmatched: 12. CDR1 is MNHEY and CDR2 is SVGEGT in the germline V gene. The CDR3 extends over 18 amino acids. The CDR3 sequence: CASSPRGTSGFSSYEQYF. CDR3 coding DNA: TGTGCCAGCAGCCCTCGGGGGACTAGCGGGTTCTCCTCCTACGAGCAGTACTTC.

V gene TRBV20-1 combines with J gene TRBJ1-5; 9 nucleotides align to TRBD1. This CDR3 has 14 amino acids. Germline assignment: CDR1 DFQATT and CDR2 SNEGSKA (reference sequence). With V trimmed by 1 base and J by 5 bases, 3 bases remained unmatched. For the CDR3, the DNA is TGCAGTGCTAGAGGGGGACAGGGCTATCAGCCCCAGCATTTT. It encodes CSARGGQGYQPQHF.

This clonotype has ten or more counts. The V and J genes are TRBV30 and TRBJ1-6, with 7 positions matching TRBD1. J lost 8 bases, V lost 3 bases, and 7 bases had no gene match. This CDR3 is 14 amino acids long. CDR1 and CDR2 from the germline V gene are GTSNPN and SVGIG (reference sequence). CDR3 coding DNA: TGTGCCTGGAGGTCTACAGGGGTCGATTCACCCCTCCACTTT. Its translation: CAWRSTGVDSPLHF.

This clonotype was picked up a small number of times. The chain joins TRBV9 to TRBJ1-5; weak D call: TRBD1 (5 bases). This CDR3 region has 15 residues. Germline loops: CDR1 SGDLS, CDR2 YYNGEE. The V gene lost 0 bases and the J gene lost 3 bases, with 10 bases spanning the gap. The CDR3 coding sequence is TGTGCCAGCAGCGTAGCGGGACGGAACAATCAGCCCCAGCATTTT. Translating gives CASSVAGRNNQPQHF.

This clonotype was observed many times. This chain joins TRBV30 and TRBJ2-1; D is perhaps TRBD2 (5 bases). V gave up 4 bases and J gave up 10 bases, with 14 bases separating them. The CDR3 covers 12 residues. Germline V gene sequence: CDR1 GTSNPN, CDR2 SVGIG (reference sequence). CDR3 loop: CAWTSPGSEQFF. The CDR3 DNA sequence: TGTGCCTGGACCTCCCCGGGAAGCGAGCAGTTCTTC. The full variable domain, in which reference TRBV30 and TRBJ2-1 provide the parts outside the CDR3, is SQTIHQWPATLVQPVGSPLSLECTVEGTSNPNLYWYRQAAGRGLQLLFYSVGIGQISSEVPQNLSASRPQDRQFILSSKKLLLSDSGFYLCAWTSPGSEQFFGPGTRLTVL.

This clonotype was detected only a few times. The genes are TRBV19 and TRBJ2-2; tentatively, D is TRBD1 or TRBD2 (6 bases each). Germline CDR1 and CDR2: LNHDA and SQIVND (reference sequence). V was trimmed by 5 bases and J by 4 bases, leaving 14 bases between them. The CDR3 totals 15 residues. CDR3 region: CASSYGGTGTGELFF. The CDR3 nucleotides are TGTGCCAGTAGTTACGGGGGCACGGGCACCGGGGAGCTGTTTTTT. The entire variable domain, with the rest obtained from reference TRBV19 and TRBJ2-2, is as follows: DGGITQSPKYLFRKEGQNVTLSCEQNLNHDAMYWYRQDPGQGLRLIYYSQIVNDFQKGDIAEGYSVSREKKESFPLTVTSAQKNPTAFYLCASSYGGTGTGELFFGEGSRLTVL.

In its sample, this clonotype was seen many times. CDR3 loop: CASSLLSNYGYTF. DNA for the CDR3: TGTGCCAGCTCACTGTTGTCTAACTATGGCTACACCTTC. The chain links TRBV18 to TRBJ1-2; D remains ambiguous. Germline CDR1 reads KGHSH; CDR2 reads LQKENI. V was trimmed by 4 bases and J by 0 bases, leaving 6 bases between them. This CDR3 is 13 amino acids long.

The chain couples TRBV19 to TRBJ2-7; 11 nucleotides agree with TRBD2. This CDR3 region has 16 residues. Germline V gene data show CDR1 as LNHDA and CDR2 as SQIVND (reference sequence). Trimming removed 3 bases from V and 7 bases from J; junction bases left unmatched: 11. In DNA, the CDR3 is TGTGCCAGTAGTATGGAAAGACTAGCGGGATCGGGTGAGCAGTACTTC. It encodes CASSMERLAGSGEQYF.

This clonotype is a singleton in its sample. This sequence is one base from a far larger clone and is likely a read error. CDR3 amino acids: CASSGGWTGNSGSENEQFF. CDR3 sequence (DNA): TGCGCCAGCAGCGGCGGTTGGACAGGAAATAGCGGGAGTGAGAATGAGCAGTTCTTC. J is TRBJ2-3 and V is TRBV5-1; 9 bases agree with TRBD2. The end of the DNA is better explained by TRBJ2-1, so the J call may be wrong. The CDR3 sequence is 19 residues long. CDR1 and CDR2 from the germline V gene are SGHRS and YFSETQ.

This clonotype showed up many times. The chain carries TRBV5-1 and TRBJ2-7; D is perhaps TRBD2 (6 bases). This CDR3 comprises 14 residues. CDR1 is SGHRS and CDR2 is YFSETQ in the germline V gene. With 2 bases removed from V and 2 bases from J, the gap between germline ends came to 11 bases. CDR3 DNA: TGCGCCAGCAGCTTCGGAGGGGTTACCTACGAGCAGTACTTC. Residues: CASSFGGVTYEQYF.

The chain is built from TRBV30 and TRBJ1-2, with D perhaps matching TRBD1 (6 bases). Germline-derived CDR1 and CDR2 are GTSNPN and SVGIG (reference sequence). The CDR3 consists of 13 residues. Trimming took off 3 bases at V and 5 bases at J, with 13 bases between the two ends. CDR3: CAWRRQVDYGYTF. The CDR3 DNA reads as TGTGCCTGGAGGAGACAGGTCGATTATGGCTACACCTTC.

This clonotype was seen only a few times. The chain links TRBV19 to TRBJ2-7; D unclear. Between the trimmed V and J ends, which lost 5 bases and 4 bases, there was a span of 12 bases. The germline V gene encodes CDR1 LNHDA and CDR2 SQIVND (reference sequence). The CDR3 is made up of 13 amino acids. The CDR3 loop is CASSAGPEYEQYF. In DNA form, the CDR3 reads TGTGCCAGTAGTGCCGGGCCAGAATACGAGCAGTACTTC. Based on the CDR3 plus reference TRBV19 and TRBJ2-7, the full variable domain is DGGITQSPKYLFRKEGQNVTLSCEQNLNHDAMYWYRQDPGQGLRLIYYSQIVNDFQKGDIAEGYSVSREKKESFPLTVTSAQKNPTAFYLCASSAGPEYEQYFGPGTRLTVT.

CDR3 nucleotide sequence: TGCAGCGTTAGGACAGCCTACTCCTACGAGCAGTACTTC. This gives the protein CSVRTAYSYEQYF. The chain employs TRBV29-1 and TRBJ2-7, with a possible D match to TRBD1 (6 bases). This CDR3 comprises 13 residues. The V gene's germline CDR1 is SQVTM and CDR2 ANQGSEA. Trimming cost V 5 bases and J 0 bases, with 11 bases left between them.

V usage is TRBV24-1 and J usage is TRBJ2-1; D perhaps matches TRBD2 (6 bases). Germline V gives CDR1 KGHDR, CDR2 SFDVKD. This CDR3 has 13 residues. Trimming took off 11 bases at V and 9 bases at J, with 19 bases between the two ends. CDR3 amino acids: CASPRTGDVEQFF. The CDR3 nucleotides are TGTGCCAGCCCCCGGACGGGAGATGTTGAGCAGTTCTTC.

In its sample, this clonotype was seen many times. This rearrangement joins TRBV13 to TRBJ2-1, with D maybe TRBD1 (6 bases). The CDR3 totals 12 residues. V was cut by 5 bases and J by 10 bases, with 12 bases left in between. CDR1 is PRHDT and CDR2 is FYEKMQ in the germline V gene (reference sequence). CDR3 loop: CASSLGQPEQFF. The CDR3 nucleotides read TGTGCCAGCAGCCTTGGACAGCCAGAGCAGTTCTTC.

As for this clonotype: A read error may produce the germline difference seen at one junction end. This rearrangement joins TRBV4-2 to TRBJ2-1; 15 bases are a match to TRBD2. CDR1 and CDR2 from the germline V gene are LGHNA and YNFKEQ. The CDR3 is 20 amino acids. CDR3 amino acids: CASSQTPGTSGRIFYNEQFF. CDR3 coding DNA: TGCGCCAGCAGCCAAACTCCCGGGACTAGCGGGAGGATTTTCTACAATGAGCAGTTCTTC.

This clonotype was seen only a few times. The CDR3 DNA is TGTGCCAGCAGCTTATGGGGAGGTGAGCAGTTCTTC. This sequence encodes CASSLWGGEQFF. The gene calls are TRBV7-2 and TRBJ2-1; TRBD2 is a possible D gene (6 bases). The CDR3 runs to 12 residues. Trimming stripped 2 bases from V and 9 bases from J, with 8 bases between. From germline, CDR1 is SGHTA and CDR2 FQGNSA.

This clonotype was counted many times. The CDR3, as DNA: TGTGCCAGCAGCGCGCCGGGACAGCTAAAGAGAGGGACCCAGTACTTC. It encodes CASSAPGQLKRGTQYF. This chain connects TRBV11-1 to TRBJ2-5; TRBD1 matches at 7 bases. CDR3 length: 16 amino acids. Losses at the gene ends were 5 bases for V and 7 bases for J; bases not matched to a gene: 16. Per the germline V gene, CDR1 is SGHAT and CDR2 is FQDESV (reference sequence). The full variable domain, in which reference TRBV11-1 and TRBJ2-5 provide the parts outside the CDR3, is EAEVAQSPRYKITEKSQAVAFWCDPISGHATLYWYRQILGQGPELLVQFQDESVVDDSQLPKDRFSAERLKGVDSTLKIQPAELGDSAMYLCASSAPGQLKRGTQYFGPGTRLLVL.